This record concerns one T cell receptor beta chain sequence. This entry belongs to a study of blood T cell repertoires in COVID-19. Germline lookup yields CDR1 SNHLY and CDR2 FYNNEI. The CDR3 runs 14 residues. Trimming took off 2 bases at V and 6 bases at J, with 11 bases between the two ends. Here immunoSEQ multiplex PCR was the method, and the copy in TCRdb shows in-frame clones only, minus some. The sample holds fewer than 300,000 clones, 85% seen once. The chain recombines TRBV2 with TRBJ2-4, with D perhaps matching TRBD2 (5 bases). The source of this sequence is a woman aged 45-65 years who had recovered from COVID-19. Sequencing was done on a sample of PBMCs or T cells enriched from blood (not recorded which). The CDR3 loop is CASSESFRGNIQYF. In DNA form, the CDR3 reads TGTGCCAGCAGTGAATCGTTCCGGGGAAACATTCAGTACTTC.